The 26 T cell receptor beta chains in this list originate from one sample, sequenced in a study of blood T cells in healthy people across ages. Primed by a sample-barcoded 5' primer and a J-beta primer mix, a second PCR proceeded for about 7 to 11 cycles. MiXCR was run by TCRdb on the 5' RACE reads, yielding one entry per CDR3 protein. The sample shows 1.5 million to 2 million distinct CDR3 sequences, roughly 43% of them seen only once. Sequenced input: blood. Receptors were obtained from a human donor in good health.

The J gene is TRBJ1-5, the V gene TRBV6-6, with 8 bases identical to TRBD1. This CDR3 spans 15 amino acids. J gave up 4 bases and V 6 bases, and 8 bases lay outside the gene matches. Germline V lookup: CDR1 MNHNY, CDR2 SVGAGI (reference sequence). This CDR3 reads CASRQRQGFNQPQHF. The CDR3 coding sequence is TGTGCCAGCAGACAACGACAGGGGTTTAATCAGCCCCAGCATTTT.

The sample holds many counts of this clonotype. J is TRBJ2-7 and V is TRBV29-1; weak D call: TRBD2 (5 bases). V lost 6 bases, J lost 3 bases, and 9 bases lay in between. The CDR3 runs 11 residues. The germline V gene has CDR1 SQVTM and CDR2 ANQGSEA. The CDR3 here is CSVAGVYEQYF. DNA for the CDR3: TGCAGCGTCGCCGGGGTCTACGAGCAGTACTTC.

This clonotype has more than one count but fewer than ten. The chain employs TRBV5-6 and TRBJ2-5; 7 nucleotides match TRBD1. The trim removed 3 bases at V and 6 bases at J, leaving 8 bases unmatched. The CDR3 is made up of 14 amino acids. Germline V gene sequence: CDR1 SGHDT, CDR2 YYEEEE. In nucleotides, the CDR3 is TGTGCCAGCAGCTCGAATGACAGGGTAAAGACCCAGTACTTC. It yields the protein CASSSNDRVKTQYF.

The chain uses TRBV20-1 and TRBJ1-6; 8 bases are shared with TRBD1. Trimming took 5 bases from V and 9 from J; bases not matched to a gene: 6. From germline, CDR1 is DFQATT and CDR2 SNEGSKA (reference sequence). This CDR3 spans 13 amino acids. This CDR3 reads CSAGDRPSSPLHF. The CDR3 region has the DNA TGCAGTGCTGGGGACAGGCCTTCTTCACCCCTCCACTTT.

V usage is TRBV28 and J usage is TRBJ2-1; 8 nucleotides match TRBD1. The CDR3 totals 13 residues. Germline trimming cut 6 bases from V and 7 bases from J; bases unmatched to any gene: 5. CDR1 and CDR2 (germline): MDHEN, SYDVKM. The CDR3: CASRNWTGNEQFF. The CDR3 bases are TGTGCCAGCAGAAACTGGACAGGGAATGAGCAGTTCTTC.

This rearrangement joins TRBV28 to TRBJ2-4; TRBD1 might be the D (5 bases). Germline CDR1 is MDHEN and CDR2 is SYDVKM. CDR3 length equals 13 residues. Trimming took 7 bases from V and 13 from J, leaving 20 bases between them. CDR3 bases: TGTGCCAGCATCCCATCCCCAGGGAACAGGCAGTACTTC. It yields the protein CASIPSPGNRQYF.

This clonotype was counted once. The gene calls are TRBV29-1 and TRBJ2-7, with D perhaps matching TRBD1 (5 bases). The assigned J gene may be wrong: the sequence end matches TRBJ2-5 better. Germline lookup yields CDR1 SQVTM and CDR2 ANQGSEA. The CDR3 has 13 residues. The CDR3 spells CSVPSGSEETQYF. The CDR3 DNA follows: TGCAGCGTCCCCTCAGGGTCGGAGGAGACCCAGTACTTC.

With regard to this clonotype: One junction end does not reproduce the germline sequence, and a read error may be involved. V is TRBV18 and J is TRBJ2-1, with TRBD2 matching over 10 bases. Germline-derived CDR1 and CDR2 are KGHSH and LQKENI. This CDR3 is built from 17 residues. Here the CDR3 DNA reads TGTGTCAGCTCACCATTGCCACTAGCGGGGTCCCCCAGGGAGCAGTTCTTC. Residues: CVSSPLPLAGSPREQFF.

This chain joins TRBV9 and TRBJ2-5; TRBD1 agrees at 9 bases. The ends lost 0 bases at V and 2 bases at J; junction bases unmatched: 5. Germline V CDR1 and CDR2: SGDLS, YYNGEE. This CDR3 region has 16 residues. Here the CDR3 reads CASSVVAGQGQETQYF. For the CDR3, the DNA is TGTGCCAGCAGCGTAGTGGCGGGACAGGGACAAGAGACCCAGTACTTC.

The chain uses TRBV10-3 and TRBJ2-1; TRBD2 matches at 13 bases. This CDR3 contains 17 residues. Trimming at V came to 4 bases and at J to 7 bases, leaving 10 bases not matched to a gene. Germline V gene lookup returns CDR1 ENHRY and CDR2 SYGVKD. The CDR3 loop reads CAISAGTSGVVGNEQFF. In DNA form, the CDR3 reads TGTGCCATCAGTGCCGGGACTAGCGGGGTTGTAGGGAATGAGCAGTTCTTC.

The chain recombines TRBV15 with TRBJ2-1, with D possibly TRBD2 on 7 matching bases. CDR3 length equals 14 residues. Germline V lookup: CDR1 LNHNV, CDR2 YYDKDF (reference sequence). Trimming cost V 11 bases and J 5 bases, with 19 bases left between them. The CDR3 DNA reads TGTGCCTCCTCAAAAGGGGGGGAAGACAATGAGCAGTTCTTC. Translated: CASSKGGEDNEQFF.

In this sample, this clonotype turned up a few times. The chain couples TRBV6-6 to TRBJ1-1; weak D call: TRBD1 (5 bases). Germline V gives CDR1 MNHNY, CDR2 SVGAGI (reference sequence). The ends were cut back, 6 bases at V and 5 bases at J, with 19 bases in the middle. This CDR3 comprises 15 residues. The CDR3 DNA sequence: TGTGCCAGCAGCCCCTCTCGGGGGGATACAACTGAAGCTTTCTTT. Translation: CASSPSRGDTTEAFF.

This clonotype was seen only a few times. Given a much more abundant clone one base away, this may be a read error. V is TRBV7-2 and J is TRBJ2-3; unclear D gene. This CDR3 is 12 amino acids long. Per the germline V gene, CDR1 is SGHTA and CDR2 is FQGNSA. CDR3 DNA: TGTGCCAGCAGCTTAGGGGTAGATGCGCAGTATTTT. This codes for CASSLGVDAQYF.

This rearrangement joins TRBV5-1 to TRBJ2-1; perhaps D is TRBD1 or TRBD2 (5 bases each). V lost 1 base to trimming and J lost 7 bases, with 12 bases between them. Per the germline V gene, CDR1 is SGHRS and CDR2 is YFSETQ. CDR3 size: 14 residues. The CDR3 spells CASSLSGRVNEQFF. In DNA, the CDR3 is TGCGCCAGCAGCTTGAGCGGCAGGGTAAATGAGCAGTTCTTC.

V gene TRBV7-2 combines with J gene TRBJ2-1, with a weak D call TRBD2 (6 bases). V dropped 1 base and J dropped 10 bases, with 17 bases sitting between them. The CDR3 is 15 residues long. CDR1 and CDR2 (germline): SGHTA, FQGNSA. In DNA, the CDR3 is TGTGCCAGCAGCTTAGAACTGTTGCGGGGCGAAGAGCAGTTCTTC. Encoded protein: CASSLELLRGEEQFF.

V and J are TRBV27 and TRBJ2-4; possible D gene TRBD1, 7 bases. This CDR3 has 15 amino acids. Trimming removed 2 bases at V and 1 base at J, with 9 bases between. Germline V gene data show CDR1 as MNHEY and CDR2 as SMNVEV (reference sequence). The CDR3 loop is CASSLAGGAKNIQYF. The CDR3 DNA reads as TGTGCCAGCAGTTTAGCAGGGGGGGCCAAAAACATTCAGTACTTC.

This clonotype has only a few counts. The chain carries TRBV2 and TRBJ1-1; 7 bases fit TRBD1. CDR1 and CDR2 from the germline V gene are SNHLY and FYNNEI. With V trimmed by 3 bases and J by 8 bases, 9 bases remained unmatched. The CDR3 sequence is 14 residues long. The CDR3 nucleotides read TGTGCCAGCAGTGATAAAAGTAGGGGGCTCGAAGCTTTCTTT. It yields the protein CASSDKSRGLEAFF.

This chain joins TRBV9 and TRBJ1-6; D is possibly TRBD1 (5 bases). This CDR3 is 14 amino acids long. V shed 3 bases and J shed 6 bases, with 10 bases lying between them. CDR1 SGDLS and CDR2 YYNGEE come from the germline V gene. The CDR3 DNA reads as TGTGCCAGCAGCGACGAACAGGCTAATTCACCCCTCCACTTT. Translating it yields CASSDEQANSPLHF. The full variable domain, completed using reference TRBV9 and TRBJ1-6, is DSGVTQTPKHLITATGQRVTLRCSPRSGDLSVYWYQQSLDQGLQFLIQYYNGEERAKGNILERFSAQQFPDLHSELNLSSLELGDSALYFCASSDEQANSPLHFGNGTRLTVT.

This clonotype turned up a few times. The V gene is TRBV7-9, the J gene TRBJ2-5; 8 nucleotides agree with TRBD1. The CDR3 is made up of 15 amino acids. Germline CDR1 reads SEHNR; CDR2 reads FQNEAQ (reference sequence). V trimming: 0 bases; J trimming: 2 bases; junction bases outside the gene matches: 2. CDR3 loop: CASSLAGDRQETQYF. CDR3 DNA sequence: TGTGCCAGCAGCTTAGCGGGGGACAGGCAAGAGACCCAGTACTTC.

This chain uses TRBV25-1 with TRBJ1-1; D ambiguous. The CDR3 is made up of 15 amino acids. Trimming shortened V by 1 base and J by 3 bases, and 12 bases separated the two germline ends. CDR1 is MGHDK and CDR2 is SYGVNS in the germline V gene. CDR3 loop: CASSESVDYHTEAFF. The CDR3 DNA reads TGTGCCAGCAGTGAATCTGTGGACTATCACACTGAAGCTTTCTTT.

This clonotype was counted at least ten times. The chain joins TRBV20-1 to TRBJ2-4; possibly TRBD1 or TRBD2 for D (5 bases each). Looked up from germline, CDR1 is DFQATT and CDR2 is SNEGSKA (reference sequence). CDR3 length equals 12 residues. V was clipped by 6 bases and J by 9 bases, with 15 bases between them. CDR3 amino acids: CSAGATLAIQYF. The CDR3 region has the DNA TGCAGTGCCGGGGCTACTTTGGCCATTCAGTACTTC.

The table lists this clonotype with a few counts. CDR3 sequence reads: CASSQAGAIEQFF. CDR3 nucleotides: TGTGCCAGCAGCCAAGCAGGGGCTATTGAGCAGTTCTTC. V gene TRBV14 combines with J gene TRBJ2-1; possible D gene TRBD1, 6 bases. The V end lost 1 base, the J end lost 9 bases, and 10 bases lay between the germline ends. CDR1 is SGHDN, CDR2 FVKESK, per germline. The CDR3 sequence is 13 residues long.

Only a few counts were recorded for this clonotype. The chain is built from TRBV20-1 and TRBJ2-1; D call uncertain. Germline V CDR1 and CDR2: DFQATT, SNEGSKA (reference sequence). V lost 5 bases and J 6 bases, leaving 14 bases between the germline ends. The CDR3 is 13 amino acids. CDR3 DNA sequence: TGCAGTGCTCCTACGACCATCTCCAATGAGCAGTTCTTC. This translates into CSAPTTISNEQFF.

The chain is built from TRBV27 and TRBJ2-7, with unresolved D. Germline V gene lookup returns CDR1 MNHEY and CDR2 SMNVEV (reference sequence). Between the trimmed V and J ends, which lost 6 bases and 0 bases, there was a span of 9 bases. This CDR3 is 13 amino acids long. The CDR3 here is CASSHSHSYEQYF. CDR3 sequence (DNA): TGTGCCAGCAGCCACAGTCACTCCTACGAGCAGTACTTC.

The V and J genes are TRBV4-3 and TRBJ2-1; no definite D call. Germline V CDR1 and CDR2: LGHNA, YSLEER. V lost 0 bases and J lost 7, with 13 bases in between. CDR3 length: 15 amino acids. The chain's CDR3 is CASSQDIGFGNEQFF. CDR3 nucleotides: TGCGCCAGCAGCCAAGATATTGGCTTCGGGAATGAGCAGTTCTTC.

This chain links TRBV19 with TRBJ1-2, with D perhaps matching TRBD1 (5 bases). The germline CDR1 and CDR2 sequences are LNHDA and SQIVND (reference sequence). Trimming pared 5 bases from V and 5 bases from J, leaving 24 bases between. CDR3 length: 17 amino acids. The CDR3 spells CASSDTLRQTKKYGYTF. The CDR3 nucleotides are TGTGCCAGTAGTGACACCCTCAGACAGACAAAGAAATATGGCTACACCTTC.